Listed below are T cell receptor beta chains from one sample, sequenced in a study of cytomegalovirus exposure and HLA in healthy donors. Clones were read by immunoSEQ multiplex PCR, and TCRdb kept only the in-frame ones, dropping some. The sample includes around 150,000 clones, roughly 9% of them seen just once. Source material: PBMCs. All receptors derive from a middle-aged woman in good health and CMV-seropositive. Both conserved end residues are part of each CDR3. The D gene is left open where the match is weak. A row's size may be missing; if present it is once, few, many or a size class.

J gene | D gene | V gene | clone size | CDR3 DNA | CDR3 protein
TRBJ2-3 | TRBD1 | TRBV5-6 | NA | TGTGCCAGCAGCTTTCAGATGACAGGGCGCATCACAGATACGCAGTATTTT | CASSFQMTGRITDTQYF
TRBJ2-5 | TRBD2 | TRBV7-9 | NA | TGTGCCAGCAGCTCAAGGGCTAGCGGGGTAGAGACCCAGTACTTC | CASSSRASGVETQYF
TRBJ2-6 | NA | TRBV2 | NA | TGTGCCAGCAGCTACTCTGGGGCCAACGTCCTGACTTTC | CASSYSGANVLTF
TRBJ2-1 | TRBD1 | TRBV19 | NA | TGTGCCAGTAGTATAGGTGGCAGGGGGCAGGCTTTCAATGAGCAGTTCTTC | CASSIGGRGQAFNEQFF
TRBJ2-2 | NA | TRBV5-1 | few | TGCGCCAGCTGCGGGGGCAACACCGGGGAGCTGTTTTTT | CASCGGNTGELFF
TRBJ1-1 | TRBD1 | TRBV4-1 | NA | TGCGCCAGCAGATCCACAGGGGGCACTGAAGCTTTCTTT | CASRSTGGTEAFF
TRBJ2-6 | TRBD2 | TRBV7-6 | few | TGTGCCAGCAGCTTAGTTGCGGGGGGGCCCGCTGGGGCCAACGTCCTGACTTTC | CASSLVAGGPAGANVLTF
TRBJ1-1 | TRBD1 | TRBV5-8 | NA | TGTGCCAGCACCCCGACAGGGGGGTTCACTGAAGCTTTCTTT | CASTPTGGFTEAFF
TRBJ2-7 | NA | TRBV18 | NA | TGTGCCAGCTCACTCGACAGGAGCTCCTACGAGCAGTACTTC | CASSLDRSSYEQYF
TRBJ1-2 | NA | TRBV7-8 | few | TGTGCCAGCAGCTTAGGGGTGACAGGAAACTATGGCTACACCTTC | CASSLGVTGNYGYTF
TRBJ2-3 | NA | TRBV19 | few | TGTGCCAGTAGCAAGCAGGGGATTAGCACAGATACGCAGTATTTT | CASSKQGISTDTQYF
TRBJ1-4 | TRBD1 | TRBV19 | NA | TGTGCCAGTAGTAGGGACAGGGCCCATAGCGAAAAACTGTTTTTT | CASSRDRAHSEKLFF
TRBJ2-2 | NA | TRBV9 | NA | TGTGCCAGCAGCGTACCTACGGCGGGGAACACCGGGGAGCTGTTTTTT | CASSVPTAGNTGELFF
TRBJ2-7 | TRBD1 | TRBV2 | NA | TGTGCCAGCAGTGACCGGACAGGGCTATACGGGGAGCAGTACTTC | CASSDRTGLYGEQYF
TRBJ1-1 | NA | TRBV5-6 | NA | TGTGCCAGCAGCGGTAATACAGGGAGGGGCACTGAAGCTTTCTTT | CASSGNTGRGTEAFF
TRBJ2-3 | TRBD2 | TRBV7-2 | few | TGTGCCAGCTGCCCAGCGGGGCTTACGCAGTATTTT | CASCPAGLTQYF
TRBJ2-4 | NA | TRBV11-3 | NA | TGTGCCAGCAGCTTAGGGGCTGGTGGGTTGGCGGGGCTAGCCAAAAACATTCAGTACTTC | CASSLGAGGLAGLAKNIQYF
TRBJ2-3 | NA | TRBV28 | NA | TGTGCCAGCAGTCCTGGGCCGGGGACAGATACGCAGTATTTT | CASSPGPGTDTQYF
TRBJ1-1 | TRBD1 | TRBV19 | few | TGTGCCAGTATTACAGGGGGAGGGAACACTGAAGCTTTCTTT | CASITGGGNTEAFF
TRBJ1-2 | TRBD1 | TRBV7-9 | few | TGTGCCAGCAGCCCCCGGACAGGGGGCGGTGGCTACACCTTC | CASSPRTGGGGYTF
TRBJ2-5 | TRBD1 | TRBV9 | NA | TGTGCCAGCAGCGTAGCTGGACAGGGAGGAGAGACCCAGTACTTC | CASSVAGQGGETQYF
TRBJ1-1 | TRBD1 | TRBV6-1 | NA | TGTGCCAGCAGCTCACAGGGGGCGGACACTGAAGCTTTCTTT | CASSSQGADTEAFF
TRBJ2-1 | NA | TRBV29-1 | many | TGCAGCGTTGTCCCATACGCCCAGGGGTTCAATGAGCAGTTCTTC | CSVVPYAQGFNEQFF
TRBJ1-1 | NA | TRBV7-9 | NA | TGTGCCAGCAGCCAGCGTATTCCCTCGAGCACTGAGGCTTTCTTT | CASSQRIPSSTEAFF
TRBJ2-2 | TRBD2 | TRBV4-1 | few | TGCGCCAGCAGCCGCGTACTAGCGCTAACCGGGGAGCTGTTTTTT | CASSRVLALTGELFF
TRBJ1-5 | NA | TRBV19 | NA | TGTGCCAGTAGTATCTCCTCCGGGTATAGCAATCAGCCCCAGCATTTT | CASSISSGYSNQPQHF
TRBJ2-2 | TRBD1 | TRBV5-4 | once | TGTGCCAGCAGCGTCGACAGGGTTGGCACCGGGGAGCTGTTTTTT | CASSVDRVGTGELFF
TRBJ1-4 | NA | TRBV6-5 | few | TGTGCCAGCAGTTACTCCCTGGAGGGAGAAAAACTGTTTTTT | CASSYSLEGEKLFF
TRBJ2-1 | NA | TRBV11-2 | NA | TGTGCCAGCAGTCAAAGAGGTCCGCTGGCGGGACCCCCCTACAATGAGCAGTTCTTC | CASSQRGPLAGPPYNEQFF
TRBJ2-3 | TRBD2 | TRBV5-4 | few | TGTGCCAGCAGCACTCTAGCGGGGGACCCCACAGATACGCAGTATTTT | CASSTLAGDPTDTQYF
TRBJ1-1 | NA | TRBV10-2 | few | TGCGCCAGCAGTGATGGACGTGGGGGGACTGAAGCTTTCTTT | CASSDGRGGTEAFF
TRBJ2-3 | NA | TRBV6-5 | few | TGTGCCAGCAGTTACCTCGGGCGGGGGCCCACAGATACGCAGTATTTT | CASSYLGRGPTDTQYF
TRBJ1-4 | NA | TRBV5-1 | few | TGCGCCAGCAGCTTGATGGGGGCGTCTAATGAAAAACTGTTTTTT | CASSLMGASNEKLFF
TRBJ1-2 | TRBD1 | TRBV9 | NA | TGTGCCAGCAGCCCCCGGACAGGAAATTCTAACTATGGCTACACCTTC | CASSPRTGNSNYGYTF